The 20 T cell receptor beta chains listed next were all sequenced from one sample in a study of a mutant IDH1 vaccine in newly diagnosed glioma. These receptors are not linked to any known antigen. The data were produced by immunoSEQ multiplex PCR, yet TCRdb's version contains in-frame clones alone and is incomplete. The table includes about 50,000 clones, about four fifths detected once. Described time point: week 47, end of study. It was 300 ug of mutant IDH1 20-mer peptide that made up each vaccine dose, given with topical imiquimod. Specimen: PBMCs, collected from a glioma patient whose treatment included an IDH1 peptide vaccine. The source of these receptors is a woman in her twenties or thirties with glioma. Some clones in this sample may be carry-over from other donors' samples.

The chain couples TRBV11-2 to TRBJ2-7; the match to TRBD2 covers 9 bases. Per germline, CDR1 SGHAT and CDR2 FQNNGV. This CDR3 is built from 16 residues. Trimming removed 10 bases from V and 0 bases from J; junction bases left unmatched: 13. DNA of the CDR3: TGTGCCACCCGAAGGCTAGCGGGGCCCCGCTCCTACGAGCAGTACTTC. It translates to CATRRLAGPRSYEQYF. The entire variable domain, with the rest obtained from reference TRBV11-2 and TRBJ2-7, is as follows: EAGVAQSPRYKIIEKRQSVAFWCNPISGHATLYWYQQILGQGPKLLIQFQNNGVVDDSQLPKDRFSAERLKGVDSTLKIQPAKLEDSAVYLCATRRLAGPRSYEQYFGPGTRLTVT.

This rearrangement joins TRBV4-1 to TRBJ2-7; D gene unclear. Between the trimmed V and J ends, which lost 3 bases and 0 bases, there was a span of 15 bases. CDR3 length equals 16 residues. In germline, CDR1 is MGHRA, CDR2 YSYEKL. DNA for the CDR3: TGCGCCAGCAGCCAGGGTTCAGACGGGCGCTCCTACGAGCAGTACTTC. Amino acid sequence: CASSQGSDGRSYEQYF.

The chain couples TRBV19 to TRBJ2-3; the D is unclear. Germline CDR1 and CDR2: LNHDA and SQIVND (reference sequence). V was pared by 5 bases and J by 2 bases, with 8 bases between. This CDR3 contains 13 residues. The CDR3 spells CASSSGSTDTQYF. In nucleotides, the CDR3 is TGTGCCAGTAGTTCGGGTTCCACAGATACGCAGTATTTT.

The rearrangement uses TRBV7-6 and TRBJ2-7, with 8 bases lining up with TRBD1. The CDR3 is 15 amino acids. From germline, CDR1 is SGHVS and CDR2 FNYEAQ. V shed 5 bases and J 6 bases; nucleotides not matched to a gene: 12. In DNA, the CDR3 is TGTGCCAGCAGCATGTCCGGGACAGGTGTATTCGAGCAGTACTTC. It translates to CASSMSGTGVFEQYF.

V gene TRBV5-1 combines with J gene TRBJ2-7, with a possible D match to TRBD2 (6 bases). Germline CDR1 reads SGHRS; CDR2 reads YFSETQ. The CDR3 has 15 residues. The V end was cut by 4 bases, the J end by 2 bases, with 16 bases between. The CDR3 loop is CASSLVGGETYEQYF. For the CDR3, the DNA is TGCGCCAGCAGCCTCGTTGGAGGGGAGACCTACGAGCAGTACTTC.

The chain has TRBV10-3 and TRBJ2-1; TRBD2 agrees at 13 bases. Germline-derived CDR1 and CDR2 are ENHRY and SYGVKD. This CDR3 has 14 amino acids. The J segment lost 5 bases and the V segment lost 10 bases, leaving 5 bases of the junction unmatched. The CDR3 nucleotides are TGTGCCACCGGGACTAGCGGGGAGCACAATGAGCAGTTCTTC. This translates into CATGTSGEHNEQFF.

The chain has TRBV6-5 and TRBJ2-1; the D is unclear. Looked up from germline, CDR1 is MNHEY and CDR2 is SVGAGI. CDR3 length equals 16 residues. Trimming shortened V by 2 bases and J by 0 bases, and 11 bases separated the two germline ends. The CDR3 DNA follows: TGTGCCAGCAGTTACGTGGCGGTGAGCTCCTACAATGAGCAGTTCTTC. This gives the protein CASSYVAVSSYNEQFF.

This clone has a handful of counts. CDR3 residues: CSVGRGLNTEAFF. DNA for the CDR3: TGCAGCGTTGGAAGGGGCTTGAACACTGAAGCTTTCTTT. The J gene is TRBJ1-1, the V gene TRBV29-1; tentatively, D is TRBD1 (5 bases). Germline values: CDR1 SQVTM, CDR2 ANQGSEA. The V gene lost 4 bases and the J gene lost 0 bases, with 9 bases spanning the gap. The CDR3 covers 13 residues.

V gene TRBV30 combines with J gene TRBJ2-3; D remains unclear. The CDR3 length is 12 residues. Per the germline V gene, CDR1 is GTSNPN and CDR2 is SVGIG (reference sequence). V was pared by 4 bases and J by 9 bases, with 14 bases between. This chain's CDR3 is CAWTPPAETQYF. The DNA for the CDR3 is TGTGCCTGGACCCCACCGGCGGAGACGCAGTATTTT.

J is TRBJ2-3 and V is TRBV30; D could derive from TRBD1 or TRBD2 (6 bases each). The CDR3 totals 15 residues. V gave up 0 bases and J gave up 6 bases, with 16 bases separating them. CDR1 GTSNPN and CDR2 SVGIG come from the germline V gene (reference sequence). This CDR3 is CAWSVGGTGRDTQYF. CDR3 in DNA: TGTGCCTGGAGTGTAGGGGGAACAGGGAGGGATACGCAGTATTTT.

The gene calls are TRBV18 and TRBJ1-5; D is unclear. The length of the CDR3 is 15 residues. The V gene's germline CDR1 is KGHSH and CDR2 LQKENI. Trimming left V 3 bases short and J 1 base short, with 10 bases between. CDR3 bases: TGTGCCAGCTCACCCTGGGCCGGCAGCAATCAGCCCCAGCATTTT. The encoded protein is CASSPWAGSNQPQHF.

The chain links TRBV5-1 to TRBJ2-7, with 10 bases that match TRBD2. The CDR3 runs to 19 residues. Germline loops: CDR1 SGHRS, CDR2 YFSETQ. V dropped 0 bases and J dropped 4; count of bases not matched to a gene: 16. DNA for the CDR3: TGCGCCAGCAGCTTGGGTTTCCCGAGCGGGAGGGCCCCGCTATACGAGCAGTACTTC. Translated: CASSLGFPSGRAPLYEQYF.

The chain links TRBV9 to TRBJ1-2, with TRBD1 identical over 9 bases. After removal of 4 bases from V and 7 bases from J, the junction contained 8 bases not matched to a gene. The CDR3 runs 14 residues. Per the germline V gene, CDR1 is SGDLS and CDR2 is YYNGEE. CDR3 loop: CASSTGQGALGYTF. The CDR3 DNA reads TGTGCCAGCAGCACGGGACAGGGCGCCCTTGGCTACACCTTC.

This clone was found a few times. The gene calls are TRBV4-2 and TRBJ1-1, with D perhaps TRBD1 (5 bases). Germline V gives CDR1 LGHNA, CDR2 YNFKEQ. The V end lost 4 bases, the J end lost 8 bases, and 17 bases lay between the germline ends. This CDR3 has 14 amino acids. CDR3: CASSPGHRPAEAFF. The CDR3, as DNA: TGTGCCAGCAGCCCGGGTCACAGGCCGGCCGAAGCTTTCTTT.

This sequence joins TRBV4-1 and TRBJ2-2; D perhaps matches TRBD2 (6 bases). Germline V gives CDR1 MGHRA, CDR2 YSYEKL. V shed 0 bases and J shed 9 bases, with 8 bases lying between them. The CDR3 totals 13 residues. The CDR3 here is CASSQELAWELFF. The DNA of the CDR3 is TGCGCCAGCAGCCAAGAGCTAGCGTGGGAGCTGTTTTTT.

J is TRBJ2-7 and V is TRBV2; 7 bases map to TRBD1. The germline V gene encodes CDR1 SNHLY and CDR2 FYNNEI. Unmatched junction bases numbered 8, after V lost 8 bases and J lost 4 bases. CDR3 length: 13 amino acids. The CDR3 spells CASAGTESYEQYF. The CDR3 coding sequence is TGTGCCAGCGCCGGGACAGAATCATACGAGCAGTACTTC.

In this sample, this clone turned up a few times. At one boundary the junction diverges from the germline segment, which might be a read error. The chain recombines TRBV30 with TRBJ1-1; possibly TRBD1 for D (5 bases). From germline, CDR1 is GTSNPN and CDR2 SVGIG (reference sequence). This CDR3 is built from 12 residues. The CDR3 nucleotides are TGTGCCCTCCGGGACTCCAGGCCCCGGCAGCTCTTT. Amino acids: CALRDSRPRQLF.

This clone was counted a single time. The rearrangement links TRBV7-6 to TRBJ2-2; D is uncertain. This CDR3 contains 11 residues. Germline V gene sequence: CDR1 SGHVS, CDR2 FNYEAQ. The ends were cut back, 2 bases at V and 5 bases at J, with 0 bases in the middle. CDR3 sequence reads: CASSLTGELFF. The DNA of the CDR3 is TGTGCCAGCAGCTTAACCGGGGAGCTGTTTTTT.

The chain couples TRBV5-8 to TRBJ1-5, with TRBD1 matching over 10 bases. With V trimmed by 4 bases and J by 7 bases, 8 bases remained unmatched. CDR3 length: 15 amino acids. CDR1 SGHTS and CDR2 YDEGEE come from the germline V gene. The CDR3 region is CASSAGTGAGQPQHF. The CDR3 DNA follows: TGTGCCAGCAGCGCCGGGACAGGGGCCGGACAGCCCCAGCATTTT.

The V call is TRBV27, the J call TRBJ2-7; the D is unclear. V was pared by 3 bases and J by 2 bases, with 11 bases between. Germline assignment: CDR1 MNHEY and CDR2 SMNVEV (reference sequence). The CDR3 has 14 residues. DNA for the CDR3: TGTGCCAGCAGTTTCGCCGGGCGACCCTACGAGCAGTACTTC. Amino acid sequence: CASSFAGRPYEQYF.